The present entry profiles one T cell receptor beta chain with its context. Its antigen remains undetermined. No base quality values were provided; no much bigger clone lies one nucleotide off. The donors belonged to the validation cohort of roughly 120 subjects, which was separate from the roughly 700-subject first cohort. The trim is 5 bases for V and 6 bases for J, with a gap of 12 bases between the germline ends. Its CDR3 holds 13 amino acids, cysteine through phenylalanine. Here the CDR3 DNA is all that survives: 39 bases in frame from base 1. Sequences SGHDT (CDR1) and YYEEEE (CDR2) are obtained from the germline V gene. This sample was taken from a study of cytomegalovirus exposure and HLA in healthy donors (dated by TCRdb to about 2017). Regarding the research as a whole: A later analysis indicated that the 95 to 150 validation repertoires were generated on the platform also employed for the 666 repertoires of the first cohort. The aim of the study was to test whether cataloging public T cell receptors could identify signatures of past pathogen exposure. High-throughput TCR immunosequencing, statistical association of individual TCRs with disease status, and machine learning were combined to predict cytomegalovirus infection status. Besides the first cohort of some 670 subjects, a separate validation cohort made up of 120 different subjects was used. Study-wide conclusions, independent of this receptor: Most TCR sequences were seen in very few donors, while some public TCRs were found in many individuals. In both the original and validation cohorts, the classifier was reported to diagnose cytomegalovirus status with high specificity and sensitivity. A later analysis lacked HLA typing for the validation cohort, so it scored co-occurrence in that cohort across all 120 or so repertoires. It was suggested by the authors that the approach could potentially be generalized to other disease states and immunological phenotypes. In vitro tests confirmed that three of the cytomegalovirus-associated TCR beta chains recognize cytomegalovirus antigens. A total of 164 TCR beta chains were listed by the study as associated with cytomegalovirus. Subsequent analysis determined that TCRs grouped into clusters in the first cohort also showed a tendency toward co-occurrence across the 120 validation repertoires, and 85% to 95% of cluster scores exceeded 0.

Library creation used the immunoSEQ multiplex PCR assay. Regarding the original processing steps: A statistical classification framework was developed to diagnose cytomegalovirus status using the catalog of TCR beta chain sequences. The clones in this table, taken by TCRdb from immuneACCESS, are in-frame only. Not every clone is retained; where verified, under half of the shortfall comes from an unresolved V gene, and the cause of the rest is unknown. V and J calls and clone size are copied from that table; D and trimming were computed from the DNA. Here the sample has about 220,000 clones; over 80% occur a single time. The ten biggest clones cover approximately 1.1% of the sample.

The sequence joins TRBV5-6 to TRBJ2-1; the D gene is possibly TRBD1, with 5 bases matching. The sequencing sample was made of PBMCs. This TCR was recovered from a woman aged 18 to 35 in good health and CMV-seronegative. This receptor has the CDR3 CASRSWGSNEQFF. DNA sequence: TGTGCCAGCAGGTCTTGGGGCAGCAATGAGCAGTTCTTC.